Detailed here is one TCR beta chain. Antigen: not known. Template material for amplifying TCR beta CDR3 regions consisted of RNA transcripts. When the TCR CDR3 underwent first-round RT-PCR, the HTBI primer set was used. In TCRdb, the multiplex PCR reads were re-called with MiXCR into one record per CDR3 protein. The sample consists of about 360,000 distinct CDR3 sequences, roughly 13% of them appearing once. Hyperthyroidism in the patients, aged 18 to 65, was newly diagnosed and under 2 months in duration. This entry is derived from a study of T cells in Graves' hyperthyroidism and ophthalmopathy. Whole-study results and caveats: Onset of ophthalmopathy came a median roughly 6 months after the model predicted it. Peripheral blood also featured most of the thyroid clonotypes expanded above 0.001.

The TCR comes from a woman between 18 and 29 years old with Graves' hyperthyroidism. Sequenced sample: blood.

The CDR3, as DNA: TGTGCCAGCAGTTACGGACAGGGGGGCGGCTACACCTTC. Amino acids: CASSYGQGGGYTF. The chain couples TRBV6-5 to TRBJ1-2; TRBD1 agrees at 10 bases. Unmatched junction bases numbered 2, after V lost 2 bases and J lost 8 bases. Looked up from germline, CDR1 is MNHEY and CDR2 is SVGAGI. The CDR3 has 13 amino acids.